This TCR beta chain was captured by sequencing in a study of T cell changes during pregnancy in multiple sclerosis. TCRdb's table, derived via immunoSEQ multiplex PCR, lists solely in-frame clones and lacks some. Among around 33,000 clones listed, roughly nine tenths were seen once. This CDR3 region has 18 residues. The germline V gene encodes CDR1 SEHNR and CDR2 FQNEAQ (reference sequence). The V segment lost 1 base and the J segment 2 bases; nucleotides outside the gene matches: 9. The TCR was taken from a female donor with multiple sclerosis, enrolled in a pregnancy study. The J gene is TRBJ1-5, the V gene TRBV7-9; TRBD1 matches 9 bases. This specimen consisted of CD4+ T cells from peripheral blood mononuclear cells, obtained after pregnancy. The CDR3 is CASSLGRDRVEGNQPQHF. The CDR3 DNA reads as TGTGCCAGCAGCTTAGGTCGGGACAGGGTAGAAGGCAATCAGCCCCAGCATTTT.